This is a list of T cell receptor beta chains from one sample in a study of blood T cell repertoires in COVID-19. Here immunoSEQ multiplex PCR was the method, and the copy in TCRdb shows in-frame clones only, minus some. The table records around 180,000 clones, 89% of them present only once. Input material: PBMCs or T cells enriched from blood (not recorded which). The source is a woman aged 40 to 49 with acute COVID-19. Both conserved end residues are part of each CDR3. The order of the fields is V gene, D gene, J gene, CDR3 protein. A D gene is named only where the DNA matches it firmly.

v_call: TRBV5-1; d_call: TRBD2; j_call: TRBJ2-1; cdr3_aa: CASSLAGLDSYNEQFF
v_call: TRBV6-2/TRBV6-3; d_call: -; j_call: TRBJ2-7; cdr3_aa: CASSYSTREQYF
v_call: TRBV19; d_call: TRBD2; j_call: TRBJ2-2; cdr3_aa: CASRAGTSSGELFF
v_call: TRBV15; d_call: TRBD2; j_call: TRBJ2-7; cdr3_aa: CATSREAGSTYEQYF
v_call: TRBV7-3; d_call: TRBD2; j_call: TRBJ2-3; cdr3_aa: CASSLTRTSGRAKDTQYF
v_call: TRBV3-1/TRBV3-2; d_call: -; j_call: TRBJ1-1; cdr3_aa: CASSQVGGTEAFF
v_call: TRBV19; d_call: -; j_call: TRBJ1-1; cdr3_aa: CASSIDPTGLRTEAFF
v_call: TRBV4-2; d_call: TRBD2; j_call: TRBJ2-3; cdr3_aa: CASSQDATSATDTQYF
v_call: TRBV4-3; d_call: -; j_call: TRBJ1-1; cdr3_aa: CASSQVRTPNTEAFF
v_call: TRBV28; d_call: -; j_call: TRBJ1-6; cdr3_aa: CASSPLGRIGNSPLHF
v_call: TRBV11-2; d_call: TRBD2; j_call: TRBJ2-3; cdr3_aa: CASSSSGGLLGTQYF
v_call: TRBV4-1; d_call: TRBD2; j_call: TRBJ2-1; cdr3_aa: CASSPGTIGEQFF
v_call: TRBV4-1; d_call: TRBD2; j_call: TRBJ2-5; cdr3_aa: CASSQGPGGLAGRETQYF
v_call: TRBV3-1/TRBV3-2; d_call: TRBD2; j_call: TRBJ2-7; cdr3_aa: CASSPRRDSGISYEQYF
v_call: TRBV2; d_call: TRBD1; j_call: TRBJ1-2; cdr3_aa: CASSKQGAHYGYTF
v_call: TRBV10-2; d_call: -; j_call: TRBJ1-5; cdr3_aa: CASSEGAWNQPQHF
v_call: TRBV3-1/TRBV3-2; d_call: TRBD1; j_call: TRBJ1-2; cdr3_aa: CASSQDLAGTGGYTF
v_call: TRBV7-9; d_call: TRBD1; j_call: TRBJ2-5; cdr3_aa: CASSLALGQGMETQYF
v_call: TRBV12-3/TRBV12-4; d_call: -; j_call: TRBJ1-1; cdr3_aa: CASSSTGFTEAFF
v_call: TRBV5-6; d_call: -; j_call: TRBJ2-6; cdr3_aa: CASSLAGNPPNVLTF
v_call: TRBV5-1; d_call: TRBD2; j_call: TRBJ2-5; cdr3_aa: CASSPPSLAGAEETQYF
v_call: TRBV6-2/TRBV6-3; d_call: TRBD2; j_call: TRBJ2-3; cdr3_aa: CASSRRLRTSGSTDTQYF
v_call: TRBV7-6; d_call: -; j_call: TRBJ2-2; cdr3_aa: CASSSRDLTGELFF
v_call: TRBV7-2; d_call: -; j_call: TRBJ2-3; cdr3_aa: CASSFQPFSRPTDTQYF
v_call: TRBV5-4; d_call: -; j_call: TRBJ2-5; cdr3_aa: CASSFQRETQYF
v_call: TRBV10-2; d_call: -; j_call: TRBJ1-1; cdr3_aa: CASSESPGNTEAFF
v_call: TRBV10-3; d_call: -; j_call: TRBJ2-4; cdr3_aa: CAISDSGLAKNIQYF
v_call: TRBV6-2/TRBV6-3; d_call: TRBD1; j_call: TRBJ2-7; cdr3_aa: CASSHQGTGTYEQYF
v_call: TRBV14; d_call: -; j_call: TRBJ2-1; cdr3_aa: CASSHLNEQFF
v_call: TRBV5-8; d_call: TRBD1; j_call: TRBJ1-5; cdr3_aa: CASSLGQGGVRQPQHF
v_call: TRBV24-1; d_call: -; j_call: TRBJ2-5; cdr3_aa: CATSESRGRTETQYF
v_call: TRBV27; d_call: -; j_call: TRBJ1-1; cdr3_aa: CASSLTRMNTEAFF
v_call: TRBV9; d_call: -; j_call: TRBJ1-1; cdr3_aa: CASSRGVSAEAFF
v_call: TRBV5-1; d_call: TRBD2; j_call: TRBJ2-7; cdr3_aa: CASFREAGVSEQYF
v_call: TRBV20-1; d_call: TRBD2; j_call: TRBJ2-1; cdr3_aa: CSASETSGGSSYNEQFF
v_call: TRBV28; d_call: -; j_call: TRBJ1-1; cdr3_aa: CASSPPVGGTEAFF
v_call: TRBV12-1; d_call: -; j_call: TRBJ2-7; cdr3_aa: CASSFGHKSYEQYF
v_call: TRBV6-2/TRBV6-3; d_call: -; j_call: TRBJ2-7; cdr3_aa: CASSYSSSQAFSYEQYF
v_call: TRBV18; d_call: TRBD2; j_call: TRBJ2-4; cdr3_aa: CASSRGVAKNIQYF
v_call: TRBV6-5; d_call: -; j_call: TRBJ2-2; cdr3_aa: CASSYAMVTGELFF
v_call: TRBV19; d_call: TRBD1; j_call: TRBJ1-1; cdr3_aa: CASSPQGVNTEAFF
v_call: TRBV7-3; d_call: TRBD1; j_call: TRBJ2-1; cdr3_aa: CASSLWDRGEGNEQFF
v_call: TRBV27; d_call: TRBD1; j_call: TRBJ1-6; cdr3_aa: CASSLRGQISPLHF
v_call: TRBV7-8; d_call: TRBD2; j_call: TRBJ2-5; cdr3_aa: CASSLFGAGGRGETQYF
v_call: TRBV2; d_call: TRBD1; j_call: TRBJ2-7; cdr3_aa: CASSEGTGDEQYF
v_call: TRBV27; d_call: TRBD2; j_call: TRBJ2-3; cdr3_aa: CASSFQGRAGGSSSTDTQYF
v_call: TRBV6-5; d_call: TRBD1; j_call: TRBJ1-4; cdr3_aa: CASRPDRGYEKLFF
v_call: TRBV11-3; d_call: TRBD1; j_call: TRBJ1-3; cdr3_aa: CASSFDPQGQAYF